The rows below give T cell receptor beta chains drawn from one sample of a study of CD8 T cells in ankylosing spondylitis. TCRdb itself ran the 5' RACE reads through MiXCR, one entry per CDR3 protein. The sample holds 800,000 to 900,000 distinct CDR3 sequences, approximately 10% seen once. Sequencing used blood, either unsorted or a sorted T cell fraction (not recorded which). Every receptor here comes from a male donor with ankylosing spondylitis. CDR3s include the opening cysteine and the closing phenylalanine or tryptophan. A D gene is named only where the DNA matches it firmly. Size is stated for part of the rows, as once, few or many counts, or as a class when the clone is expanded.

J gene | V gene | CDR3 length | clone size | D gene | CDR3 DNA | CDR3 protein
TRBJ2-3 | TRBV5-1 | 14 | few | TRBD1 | TGCGCCAGCAGCCTGGGACAGGGGTGGGATACGCAGTATTTT | CASSLGQGWDTQYF
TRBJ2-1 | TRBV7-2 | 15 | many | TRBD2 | TGTGCCAGCAGCTCTAGCGGGGCTCCCTACAATGAGCAGTTCTTC | CASSSSGAPYNEQFF
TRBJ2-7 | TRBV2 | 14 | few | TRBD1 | TGTGCCAGCAGTGAAGACAGGGGGCCATACGAGCAGTACTTC | CASSEDRGPYEQYF
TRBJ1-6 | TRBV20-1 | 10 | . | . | TGCAGTGCTACCCTGGGTCCCCTCCACTTT | CSATLGPLHF
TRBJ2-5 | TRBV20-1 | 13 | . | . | TGCAGTGCTAGAGCAGAGGGAGGACAGACCCAGTACTTC | CSARAEGGQTQYF
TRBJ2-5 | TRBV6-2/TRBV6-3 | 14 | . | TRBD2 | TGTGCCAGCAGTTACGGAGCGGGGGCGGAGACCCAGTACTTC | CASSYGAGAETQYF
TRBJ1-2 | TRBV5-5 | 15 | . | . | TGTGCCAGCAGCTCAGACTTGTTTTTCCCATATGGCTACACCTTC | CASSSDLFFPYGYTF
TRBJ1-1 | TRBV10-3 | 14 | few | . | TGTGCCATCAGTGATAGGTTTTCCTCCACTGAAGCTTTCTTT | CAISDRFSSTEAFF
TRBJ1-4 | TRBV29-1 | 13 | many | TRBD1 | TGCAGCACCCCCGGGACAGGGAATGAAAAACTGTTTTTT | CSTPGTGNEKLFF
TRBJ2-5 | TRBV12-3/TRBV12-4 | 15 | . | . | TGTGCCAGCAGTGCGCCGACACGGGTTCAAGAGACCCAGTACTTC | CASSAPTRVQETQYF
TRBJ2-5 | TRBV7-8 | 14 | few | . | TGTGCCAGCAGCTTCCGGACGTACCAAGAGACCCAGTACTTC | CASSFRTYQETQYF
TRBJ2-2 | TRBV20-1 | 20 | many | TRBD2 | TGCAGTGCTAGAGACCTCGGGACTAGCGGGAGGGTAGCGAACACCGGGGAGCTGTTTTTT | CSARDLGTSGRVANTGELFF
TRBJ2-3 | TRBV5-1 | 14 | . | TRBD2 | TGCGCCAGCAGCTTGCTGCGGGAGGGAAATACGCAGTATTTT | CASSLLREGNTQYF
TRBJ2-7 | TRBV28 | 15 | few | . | TGTGCCAGCAGTTTCTTGAACAGGGTCCTCTACGAGCAGTACTTC | CASSFLNRVLYEQYF
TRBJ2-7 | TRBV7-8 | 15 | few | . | TGTGCCAGCAGCTTAGCGCTGGGGAACTCCTACGAGCAGTACTTC | CASSLALGNSYEQYF
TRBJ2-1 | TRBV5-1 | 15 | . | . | TGCGCCAGCAGCACCCCCGGGACCTACGGGAATGAGCAGTTCTTC | CASSTPGTYGNEQFF
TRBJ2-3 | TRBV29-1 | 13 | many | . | TGCAGCGTTTGGCTGGAGACTCGAGATACGCAGTATTTT | CSVWLETRDTQYF
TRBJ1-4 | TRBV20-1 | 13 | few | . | TGCAGTGCCCCTTTTACAACTAATGAAAAACTGTTTTTT | CSAPFTTNEKLFF
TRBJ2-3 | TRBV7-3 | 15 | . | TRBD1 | TGTGCCAGCAGCCACGACACAGGGGCGGTAGATACGCAGTATTTT | CASSHDTGAVDTQYF
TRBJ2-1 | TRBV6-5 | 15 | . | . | TGTGCCAGCAGGTTACTGAGAGGGGGGTCACGAGAGCAGTTCTTC | CASRLLRGGSREQFF
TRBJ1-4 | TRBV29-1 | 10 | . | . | TGCAGCGTTGGAGATGAAAAACTGTTTTTT | CSVGDEKLFF
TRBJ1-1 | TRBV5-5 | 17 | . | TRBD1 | TGTGCCAGCAGCTACCCCAGGGGGCGTGTGGAGAACACTGAAGCTTTCTTT | CASSYPRGRVENTEAFF
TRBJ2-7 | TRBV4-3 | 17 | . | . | TGCGCCAGCAGCCGGACCGGGACCTCCGACGATTCCTACGAGCAGTACTTC | CASSRTGTSDDSYEQYF
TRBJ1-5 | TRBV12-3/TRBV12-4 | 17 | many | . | TGTGCCAGCAGTTTGGGTCGCAGGGAAAGGGGCGATCAGCCCCAGCATTTT | CASSLGRRERGDQPQHF
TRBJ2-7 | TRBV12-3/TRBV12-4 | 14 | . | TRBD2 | TGTGCCAGCAGTTGGCTAGCGGGGAACCACGAGCAGTACTTC | CASSWLAGNHEQYF
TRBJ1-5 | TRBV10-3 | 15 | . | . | TGTGCCATCAGTCCCGGGACACCTAGCAATCAGCCCCAGCATTTT | CAISPGTPSNQPQHF
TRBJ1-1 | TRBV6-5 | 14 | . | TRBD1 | TGTGCCAGCAGTTATTCTCGGACAGGGAGAGAAGCTTTCTTT | CASSYSRTGREAFF
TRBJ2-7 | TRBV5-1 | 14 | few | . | TGCGCCAGCAGCTTGGAGGGCATCGGGTACGAGCAGTACTTC | CASSLEGIGYEQYF
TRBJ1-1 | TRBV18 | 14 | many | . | TGTGCCAGCTCGCGGTCGGGGGGGAACACTGAAGCTTTCTTT | CASSRSGGNTEAFF
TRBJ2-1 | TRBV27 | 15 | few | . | TGTGCCAGCAGTGGATACAGGGGGGGTTTATCTGAGCAGTTCTTC | CASSGYRGGLSEQFF
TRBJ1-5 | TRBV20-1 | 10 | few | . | TGCAGTGCTGGAGATCAGCCCCAGCATTTT | CSAGDQPQHF
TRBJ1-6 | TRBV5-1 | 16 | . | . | TGCGCCAGCAGCTTGGATTCGGGCAGCTGGGGTTCACCCCTCCACTTT | CASSLDSGSWGSPLHF
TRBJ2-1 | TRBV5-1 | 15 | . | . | TGCGCCAGCAGCCTCGGACAGATCACCTACAATGAGCAGTTCTTC | CASSLGQITYNEQFF
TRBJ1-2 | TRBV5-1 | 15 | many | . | TGCGCCAGCAGCCCAAGACCTAGTACGAACTATGGCTACACCTTC | CASSPRPSTNYGYTF
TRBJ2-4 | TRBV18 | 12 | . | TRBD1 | TGTTCGTCCGGGACAGTAAAAAACATTCAGTACTTC | CSSGTVKNIQYF
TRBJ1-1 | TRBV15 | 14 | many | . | TGTGCCACCAGCCTCGGGGGCCGGGGCACTGAAGCTTTCTTT | CATSLGGRGTEAFF
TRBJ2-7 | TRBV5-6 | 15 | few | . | TGTGCCAGCAGCTTGTATGGGAGGAGCTCCTACGAGCAGTACTTC | CASSLYGRSSYEQYF
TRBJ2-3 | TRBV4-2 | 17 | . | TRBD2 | TGTGCCAGCAGCCGGGGTAGCGGGGGGGATTTCACAGATACGCAGTATTTT | CASSRGSGGDFTDTQYF
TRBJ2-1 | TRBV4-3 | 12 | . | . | TGCGCCAGCAGCCGGGGGATCAATGAGCAGTTCTTC | CASSRGINEQFF
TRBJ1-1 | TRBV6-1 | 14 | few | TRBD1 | TGTGCCAGCAGTGAGGACAGGGTGAGCACTGAAGCTTTCTTT | CASSEDRVSTEAFF